These 32 T cell receptor beta chains share one sample of origin, sequenced in a study of T cell clusters in autoimmune cytopenias (dated by TCRdb to about 2019). For each sample, TRB amplification used around 260 ng of peripheral blood genomic DNA, equal to some 35,000 genome equivalents. Data came from an Illumina MiSeq. TRB rearrangements were amplified by multiplex PCR following a touch-down protocol, with the TRB-A and TRB-B primer pools mixed in one tube. TCRdb reprocessed the reads and assigns one entry to each CDR3 protein sequence, leaving out DNA. This sample's table has entries for 650 to 850 distinct CDR3 sequences. Of the sample, 30% falls within the top ten clones. The same data also went into a second study, on T cell repertoires in aging, cancer and after chemotherapy.

Sequenced: peripheral blood. All receptors derive from a human donor with chronic lymphocytic leukemia.

Measured by frequency, this clonotype is large. This chain uses TRBV19 with TRBJ2-7. Germline V gene lookup returns CDR1 LNHDA and CDR2 SQIVND (reference sequence). The CDR3 extends over 13 amino acids. This CDR3 is CASSIGGSYEQYF. Full variable domain (outside the CDR3, taken from reference TRBV19 and TRBJ2-7): DGGITQSPKYLFRKEGQNVTLSCEQNLNHDAMYWYRQDPGQGLRLIYYSQIVNDFQKGDIAEGYSVSREKKESFPLTVTSAQKNPTAFYLCASSIGGSYEQYFGPGTRLTVT.

This clonotype counts as large by frequency. The chain couples TRBV29-1 to TRBJ2-2; no DNA is available, so the TRBD1 call from TCRdb remains unchecked. Germline CDR1 is SQVTM and CDR2 is ANQGSEA. This CDR3 has 13 residues. This chain's CDR3 is CSGKTGAAGELFF.

The V call is TRBV6-2 or TRBV6-3, the J call TRBJ2-3. Germline CDR1 is MNHEY and CDR2 is SVGEGT. This CDR3 has 14 residues. CDR3 loop: CASREGASTDTQYF.

This clonotype is identified as medium-sized from frequency. The genes are TRBV5-1 and TRBJ1-5; TCRdb lists TRBD1, though no DNA is available to test this call. Germline V gives CDR1 SGHRS, CDR2 YFSETQ. This CDR3 is 13 amino acids long. The CDR3 region is CASSLVGGQPQHF.

The chain combines TRBV30 with TRBJ1-5; TCRdb returns TRBD1, unconfirmable since there is no DNA. The CDR3 is 13 residues long. Germline lookup yields CDR1 GTSNPN and CDR2 SVGIG (reference sequence). CDR3 sequence reads: CAWSGQGDQPQHF.

The V call is TRBV19, the J call TRBJ1-2. The CDR3 extends over 12 amino acids. The V gene's germline CDR1 is LNHDA and CDR2 SQIVND (reference sequence). The chain's CDR3 is CASSSPGVGYTF.

CDR3 sequence: CASSSSGGHNEQFF. This chain uses TRBV6-4 with TRBJ2-1; no DNA is available, so the TRBD2 call from TCRdb remains unchecked. The germline CDR1 and CDR2 sequences are MRHNA and SNTAGT. The CDR3 has 14 residues.

This clonotype registers large by frequency. The chain is built from TRBV27 and TRBJ2-3; absent DNA, TCRdb's TRBD2 call cannot be checked. Germline values: CDR1 MNHEY, CDR2 SMNVEV (reference sequence). The CDR3 length is 16 residues. Here the CDR3 reads CASSLRTQRDTDTQYF.

This clonotype counts as medium-sized by frequency. The chain links TRBV24-1 to TRBJ1-1. The CDR3 contains 15 residues. Germline CDR1 KGHDR, CDR2 SFDVKD. The CDR3 region is CATSDLPPGPTEAFF.

By frequency, this clonotype registers large. The chain uses TRBV5-4 and TRBJ2-7; TCRdb's D call, TRBD2, is unchecked because there is no DNA. Germline V gene lookup returns CDR1 SGHNT and CDR2 YYREEE (reference sequence). The CDR3 has 15 amino acids. The chain's CDR3 is CASRPSLLADYEQYF.

This clonotype shows up as medium-sized (0.01 to 0.1%) by frequency. The CDR3 loop is CASNPIGQGQGSNQPQHF. V gene TRBV6-6 combines with J gene TRBJ1-5; the D gene TCRdb calls, TRBD1, cannot be checked with no DNA. Germline CDR1 is MNHNY and CDR2 is SVGAGI (reference sequence). The CDR3 is made up of 18 amino acids.

In terms of frequency, this clonotype is medium-sized (0.01 to 0.1%). The rearrangement uses TRBV12-3 or TRBV12-4 and TRBJ1-1; lacking DNA, the TRBD1 call made by TCRdb goes unchecked. CDR3 size: 12 residues. The CDR3 is CASTRGGGGAFF.

The V call is TRBV12-1, the J call TRBJ2-7; TCRdb's D call of TRBD1 is untestable without DNA. TRBV12-1 is shown as a pseudogene. The CDR3 sequence is 14 residues long. CDR3 amino acids: CASSHRGQIYEQYF.

This clonotype is labeled medium-sized based on frequency. The chain recombines TRBV20-1 with TRBJ1-5. The CDR3 runs 14 residues. Germline CDR1 DFQATT, CDR2 SNEGSKA (reference sequence). The CDR3 reads CSASPTDSNQPQHF.

This rearrangement joins TRBV15 to TRBJ2-2; TCRdb lists TRBD1, though no DNA is available to test this call. Germline V gene sequence: CDR1 LNHNV, CDR2 YYDKDF (reference sequence). The CDR3 has 13 amino acids. The CDR3 sequence is CATSRVKDMELFF.

This clonotype is deemed large by its frequency. CDR3 sequence reads: CASSRLSSAANNEQFF. V usage is TRBV6-6 and J usage is TRBJ2-1; the D gene TCRdb calls, TRBD2, cannot be checked with no DNA. The CDR3 totals 16 residues. Germline V lookup: CDR1 MNHNY, CDR2 SVGAGI (reference sequence).

The chain employs TRBV11-3 and TRBJ2-7; TCRdb's D call of TRBD1 is untestable without DNA. The germline V gene has CDR1 SGHNT and CDR2 YENEEA. The CDR3 is made up of 15 amino acids. CDR3 amino acids: CASSLSAGTGTEQYF. The full variable domain, completed using reference TRBV11-3 and TRBJ2-7, is EAGVVQSPRYKIIEKKQPVAFWCNPISGHNTLYWYLQNLGQGPELLIRYENEEAVDDSQLPKDRFSAERLKGVDSTLKIQPAELGDSAVYLCASSLSAGTGTEQYFGPGTRLTVT.

In terms of frequency, this clonotype is medium-sized. This sequence joins TRBV4-3 and TRBJ2-3; TCRdb designates TRBD2, a call that cannot be tested without DNA. The CDR3 has 16 residues. Germline assignment: CDR1 LGHNA and CDR2 YSLEER. CDR3 amino acids: CASSQVSAGGPDTQYF.

V and J are TRBV6-4 and TRBJ2-7; lacking DNA, the TRBD2 call made by TCRdb goes unchecked. CDR1 MRHNA and CDR2 SNTAGT come from the germline V gene. The length of the CDR3 is 15 residues. The CDR3 sequence is CASSPEASGSYEQYF.

Considering frequency, this clonotype is medium-sized (0.01 to 0.1%). The chain recombines TRBV7-9 with TRBJ2-4; the TCRdb D gene call, TRBD1, has no DNA to confirm it. The CDR3 is made up of 15 amino acids. Looked up from germline, CDR1 is SEHNR and CDR2 is FQNEAQ (reference sequence). CDR3 protein: CASSLERGGGNIQYF.

According to its frequency, this clonotype is large. The chain links TRBV5-4 to TRBJ1-2; the TCRdb call, TRBD1, lacks DNA for checking. The CDR3 has 14 amino acids. Germline V gene data show CDR1 as SGHNT and CDR2 as YYREEE (reference sequence). CDR3 loop: CASSLGQGNYGYTF.

The CDR3 protein is CATWDLYNEQFF. The chain couples TRBV27 to TRBJ2-1; the TCRdb D gene call, TRBD2, has no DNA to confirm it. Per the germline V gene, CDR1 is MNHEY and CDR2 is SMNVEV (reference sequence). The CDR3 sequence is 12 residues long.

The V gene is TRBV10-3, the J gene TRBJ2-5; TCRdb's assignment of TRBD1 cannot be checked, as there is no DNA. The CDR3 length is 23 residues. Germline CDR1 is ENHRY and CDR2 is SYGVKD. Here the CDR3 reads CAISESEGRAPGFRTRWQETQYF.

This clonotype is large by frequency. The chain recombines TRBV6-4 with TRBJ2-6; lacking DNA, the TRBD2 call made by TCRdb goes unchecked. The CDR3 is 16 amino acids. CDR1 is MRHNA, CDR2 SNTAGT, per germline. The CDR3 sequence is CASSDDAGSGANVLTF.

This clonotype is large (0.1 to 1%) by frequency. The V call is TRBV20-1, the J call TRBJ2-1; TCRdb names TRBD1, which stays unverified in the absence of DNA. CDR1 is DFQATT, CDR2 SNEGSKA, per germline (reference sequence). The CDR3 loop spans 12 amino acids. CDR3 residues: CSAREGGTWQFF.

This clonotype is medium-sized by frequency. The chain recombines TRBV10-3 with TRBJ2-3; TCRdb indicates TRBD2, and absent DNA this call remains unverified. CDR1 and CDR2 (germline): ENHRY, SYGVKD. The CDR3 loop spans 18 amino acids. The CDR3 reads CAISPHHVSGETTDTQYF.

Measured by frequency, this clonotype is large. This sequence joins TRBV6-5 and TRBJ2-3; TCRdb reports TRBD1, a call that lacks DNA to check it against. There are 16 residues in the CDR3. CDR1 MNHEY and CDR2 SVGAGI come from the germline V gene. The CDR3 is CASTPYTGSATDTQYF.

This clonotype counts as medium-sized by frequency. The chain couples TRBV6-6 to TRBJ2-7. Germline V gives CDR1 MNHNY, CDR2 SVGAGI (reference sequence). The CDR3 runs to 14 residues. The CDR3 is CASSYRTTPYEQYF.

By frequency, this clonotype registers medium-sized. The chain employs TRBV20-1 and TRBJ2-3; TCRdb indicates TRBD1, and absent DNA this call remains unverified. The CDR3 totals 14 residues. Per the germline V gene, CDR1 is DFQATT and CDR2 is SNEGSKA (reference sequence). CDR3: CSQRRGGSTDTQYF.

V usage is TRBV5-5 and J usage is TRBJ1-6. Germline CDR1 reads SGHKS; CDR2 reads YYEKEE (reference sequence). This CDR3 has 15 amino acids. The CDR3 loop reads CASSLALGEGTPLHF.

The chain joins TRBV20-1 to TRBJ2-7; absent DNA, TCRdb's TRBD1 call cannot be checked. The CDR3 spans 15 residues. Per germline, CDR1 DFQATT and CDR2 SNEGSKA (reference sequence). The CDR3 reads CSARDRDRGSYEQYF.

By frequency, this clonotype registers medium-sized (0.01 to 0.1%). V usage is TRBV6-4 and J usage is TRBJ2-7; absent DNA, TCRdb's TRBD2 call cannot be checked. Germline CDR1 and CDR2: MRHNA and SNTAGT. The CDR3 loop spans 15 amino acids. The CDR3 sequence is CASSDQAGPTYEQYF.